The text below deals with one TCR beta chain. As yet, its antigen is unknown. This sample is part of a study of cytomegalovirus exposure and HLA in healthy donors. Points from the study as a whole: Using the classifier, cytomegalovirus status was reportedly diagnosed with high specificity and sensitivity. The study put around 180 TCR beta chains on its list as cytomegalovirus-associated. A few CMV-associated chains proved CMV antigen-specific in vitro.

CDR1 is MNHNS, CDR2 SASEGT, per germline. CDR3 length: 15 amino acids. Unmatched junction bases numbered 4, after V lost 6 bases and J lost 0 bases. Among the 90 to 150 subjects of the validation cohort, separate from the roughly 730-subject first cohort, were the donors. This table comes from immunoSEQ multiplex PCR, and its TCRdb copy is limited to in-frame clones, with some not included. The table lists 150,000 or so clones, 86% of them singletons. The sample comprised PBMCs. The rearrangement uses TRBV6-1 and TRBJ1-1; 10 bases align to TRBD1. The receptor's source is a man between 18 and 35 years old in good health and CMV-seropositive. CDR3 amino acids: CASSAGQGMNTEAFF. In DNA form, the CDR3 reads TGTGCCAGCAGCGCGGGACAGGGGATGAACACTGAAGCTTTCTTT.